This T cell receptor (beta chain) derives from a study of Ad26.COV2.S vaccination and SARS-CoV-2 variants. Treatment meaning: around 19 received Ad26.COV2.S at low or high dose, single or two shots; 5 received placebo; per-sample allocation not given. On day 63 after the first injection, vaccine and placebo recipients gave samples. The CDR3 consists of 12 residues. V lost 4 bases to trimming and J lost 6 bases; unmatched junction nucleotides: 0. The germline V gene encodes CDR1 MDHEN and CDR2 SYDVKM. The repertoire was sequenced with immunoSEQ multiplex PCR; TCRdb's copy has only in-frame clones and lacks some. The table has 300,000 to 400,000 clones, roughly 87% seen once. Note on this clone: Antigen specificity is unknown.

Notes on the study in general: Greater spike-specific TCR breadth was seen in vaccine recipients than in placebo recipients. An underestimation of total T cell responses may have resulted from the TCR breadth and depth analyses. Following vaccination, spike-specific CD8+ and CD4+ T cell responses reportedly exhibited substantial breadth.

The sequence was obtained from a person aged 18-65 years who received the Ad26.COV2.S COVID-19 vaccine or a placebo. Here the sequenced sample was peripheral blood, taken in a trial of Ad26.COV2.S vaccine versus placebo. The gene calls are TRBV28 and TRBJ1-5, with 7 bases matching TRBD1. The CDR3 region has the DNA TGTGCCAGCAGTTCAGGGGGTCAGCCCCAGCATTTT. Protein product: CASSSGGQPQHF.